The rows below give T cell receptor beta chains drawn from one sample of a study of blood T cell repertoires in COVID-19. Generated by immunoSEQ multiplex PCR, the TCRdb table keeps only in-frame clones and is missing some. The table lists around 190,000 clones, 79% of them singletons. Sequences were obtained from peripheral blood. The receptors were sampled from a woman in her forties with COVID-19, enrolled during active disease. The CDR3 runs from the conserved cysteine through the conserved F or W. The D gene is left open where the match is weak. The listing skips clone size in some rows; elsewhere it reads once, few, many or a size class.

V,size,J,D,DNA,CDR3
TRBV6-5,.,TRBJ1-2,.,TGTGCCAGCAGTTCCCGGCAGGGCCGCGATGGCTACACCTTC,CASSSRQGRDGYTF
TRBV9,.,TRBJ1-3,.,TGTGCCAGCAGCGGTTCACAGGACCTCTACTCTGGAAACACCATATATTTT,CASSGSQDLYSGNTIYF
TRBV5-1,once,TRBJ2-3,.,TGCGCCAGCAGCTTGGCCGCATCGGCGGGGTATACAGATACGCAGTATTTT,CASSLAASAGYTDTQYF
TRBV29-1,.,TRBJ1-2,TRBD1,TGCAGCGTTGGGTGGGACAGGTCCTATGGCTACACCTTC,CSVGWDRSYGYTF
TRBV20-1,.,TRBJ1-6,.,TGCAGTGCTAGTGGAGAGGGTTCACCCCTCCACTTT,CSASGEGSPLHF
TRBV5-1,.,TRBJ2-3,TRBD1,TGCGCCAGCAGCTTGGGTTTGGGGGACAGCAGCACAGATACGCAGTATTTT,CASSLGLGDSSTDTQYF
TRBV10-2,.,TRBJ1-1,.,TGCGCCAGCAGCGATAACCATGGGGCCGATCGCACTGAAGCTTTCTTT,CASSDNHGADRTEAFF
TRBV11-2,.,TRBJ2-1,.,TGTGCCAGCAGCTTTTCACGGGGGAGGAGGGCCAATGAGCAGTTCTTC,CASSFSRGRRANEQFF
TRBV7-8,once,TRBJ1-2,.,TGTGCCAGCAGCTTAGCGCAGGTGGATGGCTACACCTTC,CASSLAQVDGYTF
TRBV20-1,few,TRBJ2-5,.,TGCAGTGCTAGTCAGGAGACCCAGTACTTC,CSASQETQYF
TRBV5-1,.,TRBJ2-5,TRBD2,TGCGCCAGCAGTCTTGGGACTACCAAACAAGAGACCCAGTACTTC,CASSLGTTKQETQYF
TRBV14,.,TRBJ2-2,.,TGTGCCAGCAGCCCACGACAAATCAGCGGGGAGCTGTTTTTT,CASSPRQISGELFF
TRBV9,.,TRBJ2-7,TRBD1,TGTGCCAGCAGCGTACGGGCGGGACAGGACTACGAGCAGTACTTC,CASSVRAGQDYEQYF
TRBV5-5,.,TRBJ1-2,.,TGTGCCAGCAGCTTGGGACTCCAATACCGTTATGGCTACACCTTC,CASSLGLQYRYGYTF
TRBV7-8,once,TRBJ2-1,TRBD2,TGTGCCAGCAGCCCCAGGTGGGAGGGCGGCAATGAGCAGTTCTTC,CASSPRWEGGNEQFF
TRBV12-3/TRBV12-4,.,TRBJ1-1,.,TGTGCCAGCAGCCTAAGTCGGAACACTGAAGCTTTCTTT,CASSLSRNTEAFF
TRBV5-4,.,TRBJ1-6,.,TGTGCCAGCAGCTCCAGGACAGCGTCAAATTCACCCCTCCACTTT,CASSSRTASNSPLHF
TRBV19,.,TRBJ2-7,.,TGTGCCAGTCGGCCTCAGGGGAGACACGAGCAGTACTTC,CASRPQGRHEQYF
TRBV11-3,.,TRBJ2-7,TRBD2,TGTGCCAGCAGCCGGACTAGCGGTTACGAGCAGTACTTC,CASSRTSGYEQYF
TRBV7-9,.,TRBJ2-3,.,TGTGCCAGCAGCCGGGCAGATACGCAGTATTTT,CASSRADTQYF
TRBV6-5,.,TRBJ2-6,.,TGTGCCAGCAGTTACCTAGGACAGCTAGTCCTGACTTTC,CASSYLGQLVLTF
TRBV4-3,.,TRBJ1-1,.,TGCGCCAGCAGCCAGCAGGGGTGGGGGACTGAAGCTTTCTTT,CASSQQGWGTEAFF
TRBV5-8,.,TRBJ1-6,.,TGTGCCAGCAGCTTGAGGAGCTCCTATAATTCACCCCTCCACTTT,CASSLRSSYNSPLHF
TRBV10-2,.,TRBJ2-7,TRBD1,TGCGCCAGCAGCGAGCTGGGACAGGGCAGCAACGAGCAGTACTTC,CASSELGQGSNEQYF
TRBV4-3,.,TRBJ1-4,.,TGCGCCAGCAGCCAAGATCGACAGGTTAATGAAAAACTGTTTTTT,CASSQDRQVNEKLFF
TRBV4-1,.,TRBJ2-3,.,TGCGCCAGCAGCCCTACGGAGGGCACAGATACGCAGTATTTT,CASSPTEGTDTQYF
TRBV7-2,.,TRBJ1-1,.,TGTGCCAGCAGCTCCCAGGGCAGGACTGAAGCTTTCTTT,CASSSQGRTEAFF
TRBV5-1,.,TRBJ1-6,.,TGCGCCAGCAGCTTGGATGGAGGAGTATATAATTCACCCCTCCACTTT,CASSLDGGVYNSPLHF
TRBV6-5,.,TRBJ2-3,.,TGTGCCAGCAGGCGGCCAGGGAACACAGATACGCAGTATTTT,CASRRPGNTDTQYF
TRBV6-5,.,TRBJ1-3,.,TGTGCCAGCAGTTACTCTCGGGAGGTAAACACCATATATTTT,CASSYSREVNTIYF
TRBV7-2,.,TRBJ1-3,.,TGTGCCAGCAGCTTAGAGGGGCGTCTCGGAAACACCATATATTTT,CASSLEGRLGNTIYF
TRBV14,few,TRBJ2-1,.,TGTGCCAGCAGCCAACATACCGGGACTCCCAGGAATGAGCAGTTCTTC,CASSQHTGTPRNEQFF
TRBV30,.,TRBJ1-5,.,TGTGCCTGGAGTATGCAGAATCAGCCCCAGCATTTT,CAWSMQNQPQHF
TRBV5-1,.,TRBJ1-5,.,TGCGCCAGCAGTGAACAGGGTATGGGGCAGCCCCAGCATTTT,CASSEQGMGQPQHF
TRBV5-3,once,TRBJ2-7,.,TGTGCCAGAAGCTTAGCACAGTTCTCCTACGAGCAGTACTTC,CARSLAQFSYEQYF
TRBV3-1/TRBV3-2,.,TRBJ1-3,.,TGTGCCAGCAGCCTAGGGGCTATTTTGCACACCATATATTTT,CASSLGAILHTIYF
TRBV10-3,.,TRBJ1-3,TRBD1,TGTGCCATCAGCCCGACAGGGGCTGGAAACACCATATATTTT,CAISPTGAGNTIYF
TRBV30,.,TRBJ2-3,TRBD2,TGTGCCTGGAGTTCTCTAGCGGGGGTTAGCACAGATACGCAGTATTTT,CAWSSLAGVSTDTQYF
TRBV11-1,.,TRBJ2-7,.,TGTGCCAGCAGCCTCGGGAACTTTCGATCCTACGAGCAGTACTTC,CASSLGNFRSYEQYF